These 5 T cell receptor beta chains were all obtained from the same sample, sequenced in a study of shared clonotypes between healthy human individuals. TCRdb's copy holds only in-frame clones and misses some; the assay was immunoSEQ multiplex PCR. There are around 600,000 clones in the sample; around 97% occur only once, and approximately 0.057% lies in the top ten. The sequencing sample was made of naive CD4+ T cells sorted from blood. Regarding subset: CD45RA+ positively selected. These receptor sequences come from a woman between 25 and 40 years old in good health.

The gene calls are TRBV7-8 and TRBJ2-5; D unclear. The CDR3 is made up of 15 amino acids. V was trimmed by 6 bases and J by 3 bases, leaving 17 bases between them. CDR1 is SGHVS and CDR2 is FQNEAQ in the germline V gene. This chain's CDR3 is CASRKIGTAKETQYF. CDR3 DNA sequence: TGTGCCAGCAGGAAAATAGGCACAGCCAAAGAGACCCAGTACTTC. The whole variable domain, filled in from reference TRBV7-8 and TRBJ2-5, reads GAGVSQSPRYKVAKRGQDVALRCDPISGHVSLFWYQQALGQGPEFLTYFQNEAQLDKSGLPSDRFFAERPEGSVSTLKIQRTQQEDSAVYLCASRKIGTAKETQYFGPGTRLLVL.

This chain uses TRBV27 with TRBJ2-7; perhaps TRBD2 as D (5 bases). The CDR3 totals 15 residues. Trimming pared 8 bases from V and 0 bases from J, leaving 17 bases between. Germline CDR1 reads MNHEY; CDR2 reads SMNVEV (reference sequence). The CDR3 protein is CASFSLTGYSYEQYF. DNA for the CDR3: TGTGCCAGCTTTAGTTTAACGGGATACTCCTACGAGCAGTACTTC.

This clone was counted a single time. The gene calls are TRBV19 and TRBJ2-7; TRBD1 might be the D (6 bases). The CDR3 covers 13 residues. Germline lookup yields CDR1 LNHDA and CDR2 SQIVND (reference sequence). Trimming cost V 6 bases and J 4 bases, with 13 bases left between them. CDR3 sequence (DNA): TGTGCCAGTAGCAGGGGCAGGGGTTACGAGCAGTACTTC. The encoded protein is CASSRGRGYEQYF.

This clone was seen a single time. The CDR3 DNA reads TGTGCCAGCAGTTACTCCGGACTAGCGGGAGACGGGGGCGAGCAGTACTTC. Its protein product is CASSYSGLAGDGGEQYF. The genes are TRBV27 and TRBJ2-7, with 13 nucleotides matching TRBD2. CDR1 MNHEY and CDR2 SMNVEV come from the germline V gene (reference sequence). This CDR3 is 17 amino acids long. With 4 bases clipped from V and 6 bases from J, the junction kept 12 bases outside the gene matches.

J is TRBJ2-2 and V is TRBV28; D uncertain. The CDR3 has 12 residues. Germline V gene lookup returns CDR1 MDHEN and CDR2 SYDVKM. Deletions cut 6 bases from V and 4 bases from J, with 6 bases between. The CDR3 here is CASRRSTGELFF. DNA of the CDR3: TGTGCCAGCAGACGTTCCACCGGGGAGCTGTTTTTT.